This T cell receptor beta chain emerged from a study of CD8 T cells in ankylosing spondylitis. Broader study findings: There was reportedly significant enrichment of clones that were disease-linked in matched ankylosing spondylitis synovial fluid. Several of the motif variants were reported before in synovial fluid and blood from reactive arthritis. Those disease-linked clones were CD8+; they were also relatively rare in peripheral blood. There was a TCR beta motif, made of several highly homologous variants, that appeared characteristic of ankylosing spondylitis blood.

As regards this clonotype: The target antigen is unknown.

Each TCR beta library was made by quantitative 5'-RACE that incorporated molecular barcodes. Via MiXCR, TCRdb re-called the 5' RACE reads, giving one row per CDR3 protein. The sample lists 400,000 or so distinct CDR3 sequences, roughly 25% occurring once. Germline V CDR1 and CDR2: DFQATT, SNEGSKA (reference sequence). The CDR3 is made up of 11 amino acids. The germline V and J ends were trimmed by 7 bases and 10 bases, with 14 bases remaining between them. This sequence joins TRBV20-1 and TRBJ2-1; possibly TRBD2 for D (5 bases). This clonotype originated in a male donor with ankylosing spondylitis. The source material was blood, either unsorted or a sorted T cell fraction (not recorded which). The DNA of the CDR3 is TGCAGTGGGATCACTAGTTTGGAGCAGTTCTTC. This translates into CSGITSLEQFF.